This T cell receptor beta chain was sequenced in a study of shared clonotypes between healthy human individuals. Assay runs were performed at deep level. Libraries were prepared by immunoSEQ multiplex PCR; TCRdb keeps only in-frame clonotypes and omits some of them. The repertoire holds 660,000 or so clones, with 90% to 97% as singletons. Cells designated naive CD8 were CD45RO-negative and were positively selected for CCR7, with terminally differentiated effector memory CD45RA+ cells excluded. Trimming stripped 5 bases from V and 7 bases from J, with 12 bases between. The CDR3 is 12 amino acids. Germline V CDR1 and CDR2: SEHNR, FQNEAQ (reference sequence).

This clonotype was obtained from a woman aged 25-40 years in good health. Sequencing was performed on naive CD8+ T cells sorted from blood. This rearrangement joins TRBV7-9 to TRBJ2-7; maybe TRBD1 (6 bases). The CDR3 DNA is TGTGCCAGCAGCCCCACTACAGGGGAGCAGTACTTC. It translates to CASSPTTGEQYF.